A selection of T cell receptor beta chains follows, all from one sample in a study of blood T cell repertoires in COVID-19. This table comes from immunoSEQ multiplex PCR, and its TCRdb copy is limited to in-frame clones, with some not included. The repertoire has roughly 240,000 clones, 85% to 90% of them found once; the top ten carry around 0.85%. Input material: PBMCs or T cells enriched from blood (not recorded which). The receptors originated from a man between 45 and 60 years old who had been exposed to COVID-19. Each CDR3 is given with its conserved first and last residue. The D gene is left open where the match is weak. The listing skips clone size in some rows; elsewhere it reads once, few, many or a size class.

clone_size	j_call	v_call	d_call	cdr3_nt	cdr3_aa
.	TRBJ2-7	TRBV5-4	.	TGTGCCAGCAGCTTGGAGGGGTACGAGCAGTACTTC	CASSLEGYEQYF
.	TRBJ1-3	TRBV7-9	TRBD1	TGTGCCAGCAGCTCGGGACAGCTAAACACCATATATTTT	CASSSGQLNTIYF
.	TRBJ2-1	TRBV11-2	TRBD2	TGTGCCAGCAGCCGATACCTGGGGGGAGGGTGGGGCGAGCAGTTCTTC	CASSRYLGGGWGEQFF
.	TRBJ2-7	TRBV28	.	TGTGCCAGCAGTTTGAGGAACCTCCTCGAGCAGTACTTC	CASSLRNLLEQYF
.	TRBJ2-3	TRBV27	TRBD2	TGTGCCAGCAGTCCCTTGACTAGCGGGCAGACTAGCACAGATACGCAGTATTTT	CASSPLTSGQTSTDTQYF
.	TRBJ1-1	TRBV18	.	TGTGCCAGCTCACCAAAAGGGGTGACCCTGGGAACTGAAGCTTTCTTT	CASSPKGVTLGTEAFF
.	TRBJ2-2	TRBV18	TRBD2	TGTGCCAGCTCACCACTCGGGCTAGCGGGAAACACCGGGGAGCTGTTTTTT	CASSPLGLAGNTGELFF
.	TRBJ2-5	TRBV4-1	TRBD1	TGCGCCAGCAGCCAAGATTGGAGACAGGGCCAAGAGACCCAGTACTTC	CASSQDWRQGQETQYF
.	TRBJ1-2	TRBV5-5	.	TGTGCCAGCAGCTTGATTCATTTCGGAGGAAACTATGGCTACACCTTC	CASSLIHFGGNYGYTF
.	TRBJ1-1	TRBV24-1	.	TGTGCCACCAGTGATTTTAGGGAGACTGAAGCTTTCTTT	CATSDFRETEAFF
.	TRBJ1-1	TRBV28	.	TGTGCCAGCTATTCCTCCCCCGCGGGGAGAGGGAACACTGAAGCTTTCTTT	CASYSSPAGRGNTEAFF
once	TRBJ1-3	TRBV14	.	TGTGCCAGCAGCCGAGGACGGGACTCTGGAAACACCATATATTTT	CASSRGRDSGNTIYF
.	TRBJ1-6	TRBV5-1	TRBD1	TGCGCCAGCAGTTCACAGGGGACTAATTCACCCCTCCACTTT	CASSSQGTNSPLHF
.	TRBJ1-1	TRBV7-3	.	TGTGCCAGCAGCTTAAGGGCAGTTTCCTCATTCACTGAAGCTTTCTTT	CASSLRAVSSFTEAFF
.	TRBJ1-1	TRBV30	.	TGTGCCTGGAACAGGGATAGTGACACTGAAGCTTTCTTT	CAWNRDSDTEAFF
.	TRBJ1-5	TRBV6-5	TRBD1	TGTGCCAGCAGTTACGTCAGGGGGGCTCCCCAGCATTTT	CASSYVRGAPQHF
.	TRBJ1-2	TRBV7-8	.	TGTGCCAGCAGCTTAGACAGGGATGTCGGCTACACCTTC	CASSLDRDVGYTF
few	TRBJ1-2	TRBV7-8	.	TGTGCCAGCAGCTTAGCGGAGGGTATTGGCTACACCTTC	CASSLAEGIGYTF
.	TRBJ1-4	TRBV12-3/TRBV12-4	.	TGTGCCAGCAGTTCGGGGTACGATGAAAAACTGTTTTTT	CASSSGYDEKLFF
.	TRBJ2-1	TRBV9	TRBD2	TGTGCCAGCAGCCCTTTTTTTGGGATAGCGGGAGGTGAGCAGTTCTTC	CASSPFFGIAGGEQFF
.	TRBJ2-7	TRBV4-1	.	TGCGCCAGCAGCCTCCGATGGGCAGGGATCCCCTTTTCCTACGAGCAGTACTTC	CASSLRWAGIPFSYEQYF
once	TRBJ1-1	TRBV2	TRBD1	TGTGCCAGCAAAGACAGGGAGAACACTGAAGCTTTCTTT	CASKDRENTEAFF
.	TRBJ1-4	TRBV5-1	TRBD1	TGCGCCAGCAGCGGGGGGGACAGGGTTGAAGAAAAACTGTTTTTT	CASSGGDRVEEKLFF
.	TRBJ2-5	TRBV20-1	.	TGCAGTGCTAGTGGACAGTGGAAAGAGACCCAGTACTTC	CSASGQWKETQYF
.	TRBJ1-6	TRBV5-5	.	TGTGCCAGCAGCCTAGGATATAATTCACCCCTCCACTTT	CASSLGYNSPLHF
.	TRBJ2-1	TRBV5-1	TRBD1	TGCGCCAGCAGCTTGGATCCCGGGACAGCCTACAATGAGCAGTTCTTC	CASSLDPGTAYNEQFF
.	TRBJ1-3	TRBV9	.	TGTGCCAGCAGCGTCCCCCTCGGGGGGCACTCTGGAAACACCATATATTTT	CASSVPLGGHSGNTIYF
.	TRBJ2-2	TRBV18	TRBD2	TGTGCCAGCTCACCGGAACTAGCGGGAGCGCGCGGGGAGCTGTTTTTT	CASSPELAGARGELFF
.	TRBJ1-2	TRBV5-6	.	TGTGCCAGCAGGGACGCGAGGAACAGGGCAGGAGGCTACACCTTC	CASRDARNRAGGYTF
.	TRBJ1-1	TRBV6-4	.	TGTGCCAGCAGAGAAAGGGGCAGCGGGGGCACTGAAGCTTTCTTT	CASRERGSGGTEAFF
.	TRBJ1-2	TRBV5-1	.	TGCGCCAGCAGCTTGGCGCGGGTTGACGGCTACACCTTC	CASSLARVDGYTF
.	TRBJ1-1	TRBV4-1	TRBD1	TGCGCCAGCAGCCAATATGGACAGGGAGATTATTTGGTGTTCAAGAACACTGAAGCTTTCTTT	CASSQYGQGDYLVFKNTEAFF
.	TRBJ1-5	TRBV19	.	TGTGCCAGTAGTATTTTGGGACAAGTTAATCAGCCCCAGCATTTT	CASSILGQVNQPQHF
.	TRBJ1-1	TRBV5-1	TRBD1	TGCGCCAGCAGGTACGACAGGGACACTGAAGCTTTCTTT	CASRYDRDTEAFF
.	TRBJ2-2	TRBV7-9	TRBD1	TGTGCCAGCAGCGGGGGACAGCCCACCGGGGAGCTGTTTTTT	CASSGGQPTGELFF
.	TRBJ1-1	TRBV11-2	.	TGTGCCAGCAGCACTGTAAGGGGCACTGAAGCTTTCTTT	CASSTVRGTEAFF
.	TRBJ2-5	TRBV11-3	TRBD2	TGTGCCAGCAGCCACAGACGGGGGGGTCAAGAGACCCAGTACTTC	CASSHRRGGQETQYF